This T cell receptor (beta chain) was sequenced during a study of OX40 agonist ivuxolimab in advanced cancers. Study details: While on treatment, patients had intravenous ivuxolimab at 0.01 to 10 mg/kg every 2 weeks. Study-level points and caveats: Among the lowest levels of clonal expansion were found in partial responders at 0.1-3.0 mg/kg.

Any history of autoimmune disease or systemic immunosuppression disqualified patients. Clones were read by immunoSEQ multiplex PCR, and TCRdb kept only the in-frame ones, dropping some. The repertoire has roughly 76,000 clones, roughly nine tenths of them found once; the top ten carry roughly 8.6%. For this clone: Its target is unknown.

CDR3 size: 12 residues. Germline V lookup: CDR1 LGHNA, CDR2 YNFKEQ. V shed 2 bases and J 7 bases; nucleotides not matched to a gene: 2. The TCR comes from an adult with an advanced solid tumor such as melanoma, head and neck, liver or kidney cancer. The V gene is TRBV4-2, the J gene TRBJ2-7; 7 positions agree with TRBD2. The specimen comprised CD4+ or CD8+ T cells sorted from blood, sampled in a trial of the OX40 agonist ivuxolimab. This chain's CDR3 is CASSQFGGEQYF. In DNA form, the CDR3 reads TGTGCCAGCAGCCAATTCGGGGGGGAGCAGTACTTC.